A single sample gave rise to the 19 T cell receptor beta chains below, sequenced in a study of blood T cell repertoires in COVID-19. Measured with immunoSEQ multiplex PCR; TCRdb has only the in-frame clones, and not every one. Here the sample spans more than 70,000 clones, about 86% being singletons. Material for sequencing was peripheral blood. The source is a woman aged 80 or over in a cohort sampled during active or convalescent COVID-19.

This rearrangement joins TRBV7-8 to TRBJ2-7; TRBD2 matches at 9 bases. This CDR3 region has 15 residues. The V gene's germline CDR1 is SGHVS and CDR2 FQNEAQ. J gave up 3 bases and V 5 bases, and 8 bases lay outside the gene matches. The CDR3: CASSPRSSGSYEQYF. The CDR3 DNA is TGTGCCAGCAGCCCCCGTAGTAGCGGGAGCTACGAGCAGTACTTC.

The chain joins TRBV7-2 to TRBJ1-4, with D perhaps matching TRBD1 (5 bases). Looked up from germline, CDR1 is SGHTA and CDR2 is FQGNSA. V was cut by 5 bases and J by 2 bases, with 12 bases left in between. This CDR3 spans 15 amino acids. CDR3 DNA: TGTGCCAGCAGCCCGGGGGGGTACACTAATGAAAAACTGTTTTTT. Translated, it gives CASSPGGYTNEKLFF.

The genes are TRBV18 and TRBJ2-1, with D perhaps TRBD1 (5 bases). The CDR3 consists of 14 residues. Germline V lookup: CDR1 KGHSH, CDR2 LQKENI. V dropped 3 bases and J dropped 1 base, with 7 bases sitting between them. DNA for the CDR3: TGTGCCAGCTCACCGGCAGGGTCCTACAATGAGCAGTTCTTC. Protein: CASSPAGSYNEQFF.

The sample holds one count of this clone. The J gene is TRBJ1-2, the V gene TRBV6-5, with 7 bases lining up with TRBD1. The junction had 7 bases not matched to a gene; V was cut back by 8 bases and J by 7 bases. Germline V CDR1 and CDR2: MNHEY, SVGAGI. CDR3 length: 12 residues. The CDR3 DNA follows: TGTGCCAGCTCGACAGGGCCCGGTGGCTACACCTTC. Its protein product is CASSTGPGGYTF.

The chain is built from TRBV19 and TRBJ2-5; possible D gene TRBD2, 5 bases. Trimming cost V 3 bases and J 0 bases, with 11 bases left between them. CDR1 is LNHDA, CDR2 SQIVND, per germline (reference sequence). This CDR3 has 15 residues. CDR3 loop: CASSIGGLNQETQYF. CDR3 coding DNA: TGTGCCAGTAGTATCGGAGGTCTCAACCAAGAGACCCAGTACTTC.

The CDR3 is CASSFGTGNTGELFF. CDR3 in DNA: TGCGCCAGCAGCTTCGGGACAGGGAACACCGGGGAGCTGTTTTTT. The chain joins TRBV5-1 to TRBJ2-2; 8 positions match TRBD1. After removal of 2 bases from V and 1 base from J, the junction contained 1 base not matched to a gene. Germline CDR1 and CDR2: SGHRS and YFSETQ. This CDR3 has 15 amino acids.

This sequence joins TRBV14 and TRBJ2-3, with 8 nucleotides matching TRBD2. The trim removed 3 bases at V and 0 bases at J, leaving 5 bases unmatched. Looked up from germline, CDR1 is SGHDN and CDR2 is FVKESK. The CDR3 is 16 residues long. CDR3 in DNA: TGTGCCAGCAGCCAGTTAACTAGCGGAAGCACAGATACGCAGTATTTT. Protein product: CASSQLTSGSTDTQYF.

V gene TRBV18 combines with J gene TRBJ2-7; D is possibly TRBD2 (5 bases). V gave up 3 bases and J gave up 3 bases, with 9 bases separating them. Germline assignment: CDR1 KGHSH and CDR2 LQKENI. CDR3 size: 13 residues. The DNA for the CDR3 is TGTGCCAGCTCACCCACTGGGAGCTACGAGCAGTACTTC. The encoded protein is CASSPTGSYEQYF.

This clone occurred once. The V gene is TRBV6-4, the J gene TRBJ1-2, with D unresolved. Trimming shortened V by 6 bases and J by 3 bases, and 14 bases separated the two germline ends. The V gene's germline CDR1 is MRHNA and CDR2 SNTAGT. There are 14 residues in the CDR3. CDR3 coding DNA: TGTGCCAGCAGGCGGGAGGTCGGCGACTATGGCTACACCTTC. Translation: CASRREVGDYGYTF.

This clone was seen only once. For the CDR3, the DNA is TGTGCCAGCAGTCCCATGGGCGGGAGGGCCAGCGAGCAGTACGTC. It specifies CASSPMGGRASEQYV. The chain carries TRBV2 and TRBJ2-7, with TRBD2 matching over 9 bases. CDR1 and CDR2 from the germline V gene are SNHLY and FYNNEI. The length of the CDR3 is 15 residues. The ends lost 5 bases at V and 6 bases at J; junction bases unmatched: 11.

This clone was recorded only once. The V gene is TRBV30, the J gene TRBJ2-7, with 10 bases that match TRBD1. Germline V CDR1 and CDR2: GTSNPN, SVGIG (reference sequence). Trimming took 3 bases from V and 5 from J; bases not matched to a gene: 4. This CDR3 is built from 13 residues. The CDR3 nucleotides read TGTGCCTGGAGGGGGACAGGGGTTAACGAGCAGTACTTC. Translating gives CAWRGTGVNEQYF.

As concerns this clone: The sample has other DNA sequences that encode this CDR3 too. V and J are TRBV6-5 and TRBJ2-7; 14 bases agree with TRBD2. The germline V gene has CDR1 MNHEY and CDR2 SVGAGI. The CDR3 is 14 residues long. V lost 10 bases, J lost 3 bases, and 5 bases stayed unmatched. The CDR3 is CATAGLAGVYEQYV. CDR3 nucleotides: TGTGCCACCGCGGGACTAGCGGGAGTCTACGAGCAGTACGTC.

The chain recombines TRBV30 with TRBJ2-1; 11 bases align to TRBD2. CDR1 and CDR2 (germline): GTSNPN, SVGIG (reference sequence). CDR3 length: 14 amino acids. The V and J ends lost 1 base and 6 bases, in that order; junction bases with no gene match: 2. DNA of the CDR3: TGTGCCTGGAGTGGACTAGCGGGACTCAATGAGCAGTTCTTC. Encoded protein: CAWSGLAGLNEQFF.

The genes are TRBV28 and TRBJ2-7; D is undetermined. CDR1 is MDHEN, CDR2 SYDVKM, per germline. The CDR3 has 11 amino acids. The germline V and J ends were trimmed by 3 bases and 7 bases, with 7 bases remaining between them. Here the CDR3 reads CASSFFGEQYF. DNA of the CDR3: TGTGCCAGCAGTTTCTTCGGGGAGCAGTACTTC.

The chain couples TRBV28 to TRBJ2-7; 8 bases fit TRBD2. The germline V gene encodes CDR1 MDHEN and CDR2 SYDVKM. The CDR3 has 13 amino acids. The V and J ends lost 7 bases and 2 bases, in that order; junction bases with no gene match: 4. CDR3 sequence (DNA): TGTGCCAGCAAAGCACTAGCGGCCTACGAGCAGTACTTC. Its protein is CASKALAAYEQYF.

The chain combines TRBV19 with TRBJ2-5, with 7 bases that match TRBD1. V shed 8 bases and J 5 bases; nucleotides not matched to a gene: 5. Germline lookup yields CDR1 LNHDA and CDR2 SQIVND (reference sequence). This CDR3 spans 12 amino acids. CDR3 residues: CASADRAETQYF. CDR3 bases: TGTGCCAGTGCCGACAGGGCGGAGACCCAGTACTTC.

The chain combines TRBV5-1 with TRBJ2-1; 7 bases line up with TRBD2. The germline V gene encodes CDR1 SGHRS and CDR2 YFSETQ. The CDR3 consists of 15 residues. Trimming at V came to 2 bases and at J to 10 bases, leaving 12 bases not matched to a gene. The DNA for the CDR3 is TGCGCCAGCAGCTTAACGGGAGGCCCCTTAGGCGAGCAGTTCTTC. This translates into CASSLTGGPLGEQFF.

The rearrangement uses TRBV7-8 and TRBJ1-6; perhaps TRBD1 as D (6 bases). This CDR3 spans 16 amino acids. V shed 2 bases and J shed 5 bases, with 13 bases lying between them. Per the germline V gene, CDR1 is SGHVS and CDR2 is FQNEAQ. DNA of the CDR3: TGTGCCAGCAGCTTACCCCCGGGACAAAATAATTCACCCCTCCACTTT. This encodes CASSLPPGQNNSPLHF.

The chain combines TRBV7-6 with TRBJ2-7; 10 bases align to TRBD2. Germline CDR1 is SGHVS and CDR2 is FNYEAQ. V shed 4 bases and J 3 bases; nucleotides not matched to a gene: 6. CDR3 length: 15 residues. The CDR3, as DNA: TGTGCCAGCAGCTCCGTTCTAGCGGGAGTCTACGAGCAGTACTTC. This gives the protein CASSSVLAGVYEQYF.